A selection of T cell receptor beta chains follows, all from one sample in a study of cytomegalovirus exposure and HLA in healthy donors. Repertoires were generated with immunoSEQ multiplex PCR, while TCRdb's copy carries only in-frame clones and drops some. This table holds under 200,000 clones, roughly 80% found once. The sample consisted of PBMCs. The receptors shown here come from a man aged 40-49 years in good health and CMV-seronegative. Both conserved end residues are part of each CDR3. The D gene is left open where the match is weak. For some rows the clone size is stated as once, few or many, or as a class when expanded; others skip it.

cdr3_aa cdr3_nt v_call cdr3_length j_call clone_size d_call
CASSLSGTGSYEQYF TGTGCCAGCAGTCTCTCCGGGACAGGGAGCTACGAGCAGTACTTC TRBV27 15 TRBJ2-7 - TRBD1
CASSSTGTTNEKLFF TGTGCCAGCAGCTCAACAGGGACAACTAATGAAAAACTGTTTTTT TRBV16 15 TRBJ1-4 - -
CASSPSSGYNEQFF TGTGCCAGCAGCCCTTCTAGCGGTTACAATGAGCAGTTCTTC TRBV7-9 14 TRBJ2-1 - TRBD2
CASSVVGRGADTQYF TGTGCCAGCAGCGTAGTGGGACGGGGGGCAGATACGCAGTATTTT TRBV9 15 TRBJ2-3 - TRBD2
CASTTGGGNTIYF TGTGCCAGCACGACAGGGGGTGGAAACACCATATATTTT TRBV7-2 13 TRBJ1-3 - TRBD1
CASSLRGEGTEAFF TGCGCCAGCAGCTTAAGGGGCGAAGGGACTGAAGCTTTCTTT TRBV5-1 14 TRBJ1-1 - -
CASSSNPLGSYNEQFF TGTGCCAGCAGTTCTAATCCCCTGGGGAGCTACAATGAGCAGTTCTTC TRBV5-6 16 TRBJ2-1 - -
CASSLGDLLGQGKTQYF TGCGCCAGCAGCTTGGGGGACCTGCTGGGACAGGGAAAGACCCAGTACTTC TRBV5-1 17 TRBJ2-5 - TRBD1
CAISERARDATQYF TGTGCCATCAGTGAGCGGGCGCGGGATGCGACCCAGTACTTC TRBV10-3 14 TRBJ2-5 once -
CASSQDTGNTDTQYF TGCGCCAGCAGCCAAGACACAGGAAACACAGATACGCAGTATTTT TRBV4-3 15 TRBJ2-3 - -
CASSWPGQGVTEAFF TGTGCCAGCAGTTGGCCGGGACAGGGGGTCACTGAAGCTTTCTTT TRBV6-5 15 TRBJ1-1 - TRBD1
CASSRRGEQYF TGCGCCAGCAGCCGACGGGGAGAGCAGTACTTC TRBV4-3 11 TRBJ2-7 - -
CASSQDRQRQETQYF TGCGCCAGCAGCCAAGACCGACAGCGTCAAGAGACCCAGTACTTC TRBV4-3 15 TRBJ2-5 few -
CAISGLVTGELFF TGTGCCATCAGTGGACTAGTCACCGGGGAGCTGTTTTTT TRBV10-3 13 TRBJ2-2 - -
CASSLPGGGGGYEQYF TGTGCCAGCAGCTTGCCAGGCGGGGGCGGGGGTTACGAGCAGTACTTC TRBV5-5 16 TRBJ2-7 few -
CAYREDYGYTF TGTGCCTACAGGGAAGACTATGGCTACACCTTC TRBV30 11 TRBJ1-2 - -
CASSVTPQWPQHF TGTGCCAGTAGTGTAACACCCCAATGGCCCCAGCATTTT TRBV19 13 TRBJ1-5 - -
CAWSSRVRVAGVNYEQYF TGTGCCTGGAGCTCCCGGGTTAGAGTCGCGGGAGTGAACTACGAGCAGTACTTC TRBV30 18 TRBJ2-7 - TRBD2
CASSPSPTGRDIQYF TGTGCCAGTAGTCCCAGCCCGACAGGGAGAGACATTCAGTACTTC TRBV19 15 TRBJ2-4 - TRBD1
CASSPGTPRNEAFF TGTGCCAGCTCCCCCGGGACACCCAGAAATGAAGCTTTCTTT TRBV18 14 TRBJ1-1 - -
CASSSTTGIEPQHF TGTGCCAGTTCCAGTACTACAGGGATAGAGCCCCAGCATTTT TRBV19 14 TRBJ1-5 - -
CASSYSTGPREQYF TGTGCCAGCAGTTACTCGACAGGTCCCCGCGAGCAGTACTTC TRBV6-5 14 TRBJ2-7 - -
CSALGDRTFNEQFF TGCAGCGCCTTGGGGGACAGAACTTTCAATGAGCAGTTCTTC TRBV29-1 14 TRBJ2-1 - TRBD1
CATRTSGSLDEQYF TGTGCCACACGGACTAGCGGGAGTCTCGACGAGCAGTACTTC TRBV6-1 14 TRBJ2-7 - TRBD2
CASQDYIETQYF TGCGCCAGCCAGGACTATATCGAGACCCAGTACTTC TRBV5-1 12 TRBJ2-5 - -
CASSPPSGGGGNTEAFF TGTGCCAGCTCACCACCCAGTGGAGGGGGGGGCAACACTGAAGCTTTCTTT TRBV18 17 TRBJ1-1 few -
CASSIGDRVVGQPQHF TGTGCCAGTAGTATAGGAGACAGGGTGGTAGGGCAGCCCCAGCATTTT TRBV19 16 TRBJ1-5 - TRBD1
CASSLALTGELFF TGTGCCAGCAGCTTAGCCCTCACCGGGGAGCTGTTTTTT TRBV7-9 13 TRBJ2-2 - -
CAILATVNTGELFF TGTGCCATCCTCGCGACTGTGAACACCGGGGAGCTGTTTTTT TRBV10-3 14 TRBJ2-2 - -
CASSLLAGTSTDTQYF TGTGCCAGCAGCCTATTAGCGGGAACTAGCACAGATACGCAGTATTTT TRBV7-2 16 TRBJ2-3 - TRBD2
CASSTNRGRIYEQYF TGTGCCAGCAGTACTAACAGGGGGCGCATATACGAGCAGTACTTC TRBV6-6 15 TRBJ2-7 - TRBD1
CASSVASGGAYEQYF TGTGCCAGCAGTGTGGCGTCAGGGGGCGCCTACGAGCAGTACTTC TRBV2 15 TRBJ2-7 - TRBD1
CASSPTGTGSLLAKNIQYF TGTGCCAGTAGTCCCACCGGGACAGGGAGTTTACTAGCCAAAAACATTCAGTACTTC TRBV19 19 TRBJ2-4 - TRBD1
CASSYGGIYEQYF TGTGCCAGCAGTTACGGGGGGATCTACGAGCAGTACTTC TRBV6-6 13 TRBJ2-7 - -
CSVTLGTTHTDTQYF TGCAGCGTCACCCTGGGGACTACTCACACAGATACGCAGTATTTT TRBV29-1 15 TRBJ2-3 once TRBD2
CASSLTGGRTEAFF TGTGCCAGCAGTCTGACAGGGGGCAGGACTGAAGCTTTCTTT TRBV6-1 14 TRBJ1-1 few TRBD1
CASSGGPVAGGETQYF TGTGCCAGCAGCGGGGGGCCGGTAGCGGGAGGAGAGACCCAGTACTTC TRBV9 16 TRBJ2-5 few TRBD2
CASSPGKGTYEQYF TGTGCCAGCAGCCCCGGGAAGGGTACCTACGAGCAGTACTTC TRBV7-6 14 TRBJ2-7 few -
CASSPSGRAWGAFF TGCGCCAGCAGCCCCTCCGGCAGGGCCTGGGGTGCTTTCTTT TRBV4-1 14 TRBJ1-1 - -
CASGSYYEQYF TGTGCCAGCGGCTCGTACTACGAGCAGTACTTC TRBV7-2 11 TRBJ2-7 few -
CASSLLGDGANVLTF TGTGCCAGTAGTCTCTTAGGGGATGGGGCCAACGTCCTGACTTTC TRBV19 15 TRBJ2-6 - -
CASSLDLQGTYEQYF TGTGCCAGCAGCTTAGATCTACAGGGAACCTACGAGCAGTACTTC TRBV7-2 15 TRBJ2-7 - -